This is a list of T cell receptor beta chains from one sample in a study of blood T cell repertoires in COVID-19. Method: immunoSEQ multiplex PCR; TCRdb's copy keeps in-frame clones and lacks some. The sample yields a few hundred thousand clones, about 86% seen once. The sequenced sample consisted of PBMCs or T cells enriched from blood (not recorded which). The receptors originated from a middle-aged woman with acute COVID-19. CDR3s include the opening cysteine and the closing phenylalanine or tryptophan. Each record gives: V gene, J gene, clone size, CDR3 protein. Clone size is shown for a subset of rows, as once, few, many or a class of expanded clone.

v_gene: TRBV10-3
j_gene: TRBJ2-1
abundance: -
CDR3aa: CAISETTSRGAEQFF

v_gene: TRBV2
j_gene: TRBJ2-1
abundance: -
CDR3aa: CASSGANRGRSYNEQFF

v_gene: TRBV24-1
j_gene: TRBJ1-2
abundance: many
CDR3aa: CATSDFTGYGYTF

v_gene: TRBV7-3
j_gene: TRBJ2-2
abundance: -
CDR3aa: CASSFGGIAGELFF

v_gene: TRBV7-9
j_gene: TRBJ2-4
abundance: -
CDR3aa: CASSLGEGNKNIQYF

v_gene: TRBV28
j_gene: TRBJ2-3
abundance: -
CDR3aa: CASSLLEPQRGDTQYF

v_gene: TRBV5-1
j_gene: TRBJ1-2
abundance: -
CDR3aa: CASSFTGATGYGYTF

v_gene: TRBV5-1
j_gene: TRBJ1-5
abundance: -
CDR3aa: CASSLGGGLRQPQHF

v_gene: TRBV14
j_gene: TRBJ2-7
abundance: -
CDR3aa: CASSPRRQGSYEQYF

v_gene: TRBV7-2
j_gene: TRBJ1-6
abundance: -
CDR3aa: CASSQADYNSPLHF

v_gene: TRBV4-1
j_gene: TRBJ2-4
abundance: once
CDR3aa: CASSQPQGHPYF

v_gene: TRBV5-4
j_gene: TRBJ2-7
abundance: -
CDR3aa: CASSLEQGYEQYF

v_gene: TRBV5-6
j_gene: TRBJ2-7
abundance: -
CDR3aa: CASKRTVGSTYEQYF